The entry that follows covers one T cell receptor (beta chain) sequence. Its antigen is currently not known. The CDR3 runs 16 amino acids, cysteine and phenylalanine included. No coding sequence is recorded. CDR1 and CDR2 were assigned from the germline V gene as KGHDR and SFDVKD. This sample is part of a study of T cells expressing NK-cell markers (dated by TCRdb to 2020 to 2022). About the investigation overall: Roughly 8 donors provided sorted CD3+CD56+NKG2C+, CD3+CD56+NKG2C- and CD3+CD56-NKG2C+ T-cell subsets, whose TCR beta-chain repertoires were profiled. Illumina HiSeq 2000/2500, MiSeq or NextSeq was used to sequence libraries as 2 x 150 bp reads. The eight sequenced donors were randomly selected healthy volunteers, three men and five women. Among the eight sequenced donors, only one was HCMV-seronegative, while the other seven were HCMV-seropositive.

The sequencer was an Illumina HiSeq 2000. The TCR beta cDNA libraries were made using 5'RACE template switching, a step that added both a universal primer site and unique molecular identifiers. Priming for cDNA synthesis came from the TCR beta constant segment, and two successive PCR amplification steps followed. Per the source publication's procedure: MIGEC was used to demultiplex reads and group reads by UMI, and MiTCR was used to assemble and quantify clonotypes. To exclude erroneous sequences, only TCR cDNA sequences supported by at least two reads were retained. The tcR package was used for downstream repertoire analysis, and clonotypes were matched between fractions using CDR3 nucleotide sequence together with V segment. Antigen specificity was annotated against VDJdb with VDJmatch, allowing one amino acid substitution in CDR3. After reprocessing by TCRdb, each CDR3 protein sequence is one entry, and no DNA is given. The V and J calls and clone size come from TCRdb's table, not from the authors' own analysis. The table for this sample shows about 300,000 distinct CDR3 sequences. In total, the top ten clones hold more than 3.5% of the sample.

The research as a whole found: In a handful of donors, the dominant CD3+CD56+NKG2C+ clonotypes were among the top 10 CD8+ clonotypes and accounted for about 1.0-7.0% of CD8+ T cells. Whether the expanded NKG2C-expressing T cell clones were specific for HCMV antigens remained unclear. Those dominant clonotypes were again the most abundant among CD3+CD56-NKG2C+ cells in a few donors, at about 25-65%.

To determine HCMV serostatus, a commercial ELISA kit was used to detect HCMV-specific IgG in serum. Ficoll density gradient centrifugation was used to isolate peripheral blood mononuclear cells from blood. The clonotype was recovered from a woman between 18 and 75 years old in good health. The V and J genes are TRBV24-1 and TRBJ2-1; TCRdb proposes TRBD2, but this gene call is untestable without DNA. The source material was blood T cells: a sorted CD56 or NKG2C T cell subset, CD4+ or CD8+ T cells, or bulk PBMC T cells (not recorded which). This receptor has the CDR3 CATSDPRRAGYNEQFF.